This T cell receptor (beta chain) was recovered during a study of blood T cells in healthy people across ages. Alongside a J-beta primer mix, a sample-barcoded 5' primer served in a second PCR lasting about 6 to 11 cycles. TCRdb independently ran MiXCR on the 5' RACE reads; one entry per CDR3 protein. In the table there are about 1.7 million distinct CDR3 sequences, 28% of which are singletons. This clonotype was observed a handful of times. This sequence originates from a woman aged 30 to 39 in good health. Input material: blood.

The CDR3 loop reads CASSLMGGRTEAFF. The CDR3 DNA is TGTGCCAGCAGCTTAATGGGGGGGCGAACTGAAGCTTTCTTT. This sequence joins TRBV7-2 and TRBJ1-1; D possibly corresponds to TRBD1 (6 bases). CDR3 length: 14 amino acids. Germline lookup yields CDR1 SGHTA and CDR2 FQGNSA. V was clipped by 2 bases and J by 5 bases, with 12 bases between them.